The T cell receptor beta chain under discussion was sequenced for a study of cytomegalovirus exposure and HLA in healthy donors. Germline V gene sequence: CDR1 SGHRS, CDR2 YFSETQ. V was clipped by 0 bases and J by 5 bases, with 14 bases between them. The CDR3 consists of 15 residues. Repertoires were generated with immunoSEQ multiplex PCR, while TCRdb's copy carries only in-frame clones and drops some. Of around 69,000 clones listed, roughly 95% are singletons. This clonotype was sampled from a woman under 30 in good health and CMV-seropositive. The chain couples TRBV5-1 to TRBJ2-5; possibly TRBD2 for D (5 bases). The material sequenced was PBMCs. CDR3: CASSLGGRLGETQYF. CDR3 in DNA: TGCGCCAGCAGCTTGGGAGGGCGGCTAGGGGAGACCCAGTACTTC.